This paragraph covers one T cell receptor (beta chain) sequence. What it binds is not known. The data derive from a study of T cell responses to AZD1222 COVID-19 vaccine. Study-level findings and limits: Most donors were white British, females outnumbered males, and clonal diversity was possibly underestimated. Increased Spike-specific TCR breadth and depth were observed after two AZD1222 doses. Reports indicate that nearly half of spike-specific TCRs are directed at unmutated variant regions.

Using immunoSEQ multiplex PCR, the repertoire was profiled, and TCRdb retains in-frame clones only, with some absent. This table holds tens of thousands of clones, approximately 90% found once. The germline V and J ends were trimmed by 3 bases and 2 bases, with 8 bases remaining between them. Germline lookup yields CDR1 SNHLY and CDR2 FYNNEI. CDR3 size: 14 residues. Whether given at about 4 or about 12 weeks, second doses were pooled. This receptor was taken from an adult who received the AZD1222 COVID-19 vaccine. The chain uses TRBV2 and TRBJ2-1; either TRBD1 or TRBD2 may supply D (5 bases each). The source material was peripheral blood, sampled 28 days after the second AZD1222 dose. DNA of the CDR3: TGTGCCAGCAGTGATGGGACCCCCTACAATGAGCAGTTCTTC. As protein: CASSDGTPYNEQFF.